This T cell receptor (beta chain) was recorded in a study of PD-1 blockade in classical Hodgkin lymphoma. Germline loops: CDR1 SGHRS, CDR2 YFSETQ. The CDR3 spans 15 residues. V was trimmed by 4 bases and J by 4 bases, leaving 18 bases between them. Assay: immunoSEQ multiplex PCR; the TCRdb copy retains only in-frame clones and omits some. In the table there are around 150,000 clones, approximately 80% of which are singletons. In every patient, relapse followed autologous stem cell transplantation, while exposure to brentuximab vedotin differed. The sequence was obtained from a human donor with classical Hodgkin lymphoma. This chain links TRBV5-1 with TRBJ2-7; perhaps TRBD1 as D (5 bases). The sequencing used peripheral blood mononuclear cells (PBMCs), collected before the second cycle of nivolumab. CDR3 in DNA: TGCGCCAGCAGCCGGAAGTTAGACAGTCGGTACGAGCAGTACTTC. The encoded protein is CASSRKLDSRYEQYF.